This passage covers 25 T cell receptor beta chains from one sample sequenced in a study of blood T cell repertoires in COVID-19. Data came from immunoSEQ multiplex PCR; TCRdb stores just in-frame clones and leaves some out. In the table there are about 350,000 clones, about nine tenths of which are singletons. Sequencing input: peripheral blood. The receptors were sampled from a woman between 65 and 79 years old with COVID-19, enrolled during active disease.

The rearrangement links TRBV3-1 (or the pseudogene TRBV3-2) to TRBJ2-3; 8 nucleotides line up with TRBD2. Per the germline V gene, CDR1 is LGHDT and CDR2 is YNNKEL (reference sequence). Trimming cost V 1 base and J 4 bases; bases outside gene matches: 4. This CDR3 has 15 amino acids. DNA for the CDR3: TGTGCCAGCAGCCAAGGTCTAGCGGGCGCAGATACGCAGTATTTT. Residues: CASSQGLAGADTQYF.

The CDR3 nucleotides read TGCGCCAGCAGCTTGAACCCCGGACAGGATCCTTATGGCTACACCTTC. It codes for CASSLNPGQDPYGYTF. This chain joins TRBV5-1 and TRBJ1-2; 7 nucleotides align to TRBD1. The V gene's germline CDR1 is SGHRS and CDR2 YFSETQ. This CDR3 is built from 16 residues. V lost 1 base, J lost 5 bases, and 11 bases stayed unmatched.

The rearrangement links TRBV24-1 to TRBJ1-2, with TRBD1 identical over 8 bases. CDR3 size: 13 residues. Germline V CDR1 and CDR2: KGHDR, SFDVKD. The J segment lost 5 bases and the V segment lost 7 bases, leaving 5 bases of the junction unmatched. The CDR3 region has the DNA TGTGCCACCAGCCTGACAGGGGAATATGGCTACACCTTC. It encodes CATSLTGEYGYTF.

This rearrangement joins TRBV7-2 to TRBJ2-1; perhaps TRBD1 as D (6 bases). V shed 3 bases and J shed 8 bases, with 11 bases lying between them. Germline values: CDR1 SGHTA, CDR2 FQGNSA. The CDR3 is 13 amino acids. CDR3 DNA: TGTGCCAGCAGCTTTTTACAGGGAGATGAGCAGTTCTTC. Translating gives CASSFLQGDEQFF.

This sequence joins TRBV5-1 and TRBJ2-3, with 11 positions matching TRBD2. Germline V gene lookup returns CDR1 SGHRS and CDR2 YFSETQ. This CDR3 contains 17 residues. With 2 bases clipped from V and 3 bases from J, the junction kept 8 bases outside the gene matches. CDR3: CASSFGPTSGDTDTQYF. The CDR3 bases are TGCGCCAGCAGCTTCGGCCCGACTAGCGGGGATACAGATACGCAGTATTTT.

CDR3 coding DNA: TGTGCCACCAGCAGGAGCTGGGGGGGCAATCAGCCCCAGCATTTT. Residues: CATSRSWGGNQPQHF. V and J are TRBV15 and TRBJ1-5, with D perhaps TRBD1 (5 bases). The ends were cut back, 3 bases at V and 2 bases at J, with 11 bases in the middle. From germline, CDR1 is LNHNV and CDR2 YYDKDF (reference sequence). This CDR3 is built from 15 residues.

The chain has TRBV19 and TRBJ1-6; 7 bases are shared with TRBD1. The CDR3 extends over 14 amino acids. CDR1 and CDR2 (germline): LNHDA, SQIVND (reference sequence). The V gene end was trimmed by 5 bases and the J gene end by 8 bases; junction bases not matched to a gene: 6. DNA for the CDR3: TGTGCCAGTAGTCAGAGACAGGGCGATTCACCCCTCCACTTT. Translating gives CASSQRQGDSPLHF.

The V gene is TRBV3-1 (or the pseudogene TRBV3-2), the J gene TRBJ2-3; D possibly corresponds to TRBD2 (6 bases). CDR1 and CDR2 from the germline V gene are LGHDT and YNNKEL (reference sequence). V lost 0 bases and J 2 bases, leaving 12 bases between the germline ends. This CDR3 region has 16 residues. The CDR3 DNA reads TGTGCCAGCAGCCAAGATCCTAGCGACTACACAGATACGCAGTATTTT. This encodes CASSQDPSDYTDTQYF.

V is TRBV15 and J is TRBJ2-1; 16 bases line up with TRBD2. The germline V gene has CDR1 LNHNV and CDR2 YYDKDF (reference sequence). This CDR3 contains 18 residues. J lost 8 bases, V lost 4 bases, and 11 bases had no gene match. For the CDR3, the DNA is TGTGCCACCAGCAACCAACTCGGGACTAGCGGGGGGGCCGATGAGCAGTTCTTC. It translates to CATSNQLGTSGGADEQFF.

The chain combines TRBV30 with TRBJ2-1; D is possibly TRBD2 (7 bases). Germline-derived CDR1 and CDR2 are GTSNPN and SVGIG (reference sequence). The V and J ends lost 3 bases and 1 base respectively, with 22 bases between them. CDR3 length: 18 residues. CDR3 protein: CAWRLGGGAASSYNEQFF. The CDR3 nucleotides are TGTGCCTGGAGGTTGGGTGGGGGGGCCGCGAGTTCCTACAATGAGCAGTTCTTC.

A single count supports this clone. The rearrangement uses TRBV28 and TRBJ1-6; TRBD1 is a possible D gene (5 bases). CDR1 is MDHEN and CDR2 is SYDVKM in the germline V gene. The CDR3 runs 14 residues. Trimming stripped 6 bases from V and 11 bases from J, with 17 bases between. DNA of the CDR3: TGTGCCAGCAGCCCGGTCTTTGGGGGGGCACCCCTCCACTTT. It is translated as CASSPVFGGAPLHF.

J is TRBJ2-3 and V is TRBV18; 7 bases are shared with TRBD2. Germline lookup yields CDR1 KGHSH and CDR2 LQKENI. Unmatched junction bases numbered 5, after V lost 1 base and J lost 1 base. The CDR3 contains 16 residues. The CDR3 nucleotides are TGTGCCAGCTCACCACAGGCGGGGGTGGGCACAGATACGCAGTATTTT. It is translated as CASSPQAGVGTDTQYF.

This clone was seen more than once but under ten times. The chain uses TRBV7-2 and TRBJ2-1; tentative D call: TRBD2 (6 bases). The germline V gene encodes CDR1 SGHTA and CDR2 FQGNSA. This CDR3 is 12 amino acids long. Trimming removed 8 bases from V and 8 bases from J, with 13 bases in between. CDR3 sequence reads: CASGNWGDEQFF. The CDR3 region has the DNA TGTGCCAGCGGCAACTGGGGGGATGAGCAGTTCTTC.

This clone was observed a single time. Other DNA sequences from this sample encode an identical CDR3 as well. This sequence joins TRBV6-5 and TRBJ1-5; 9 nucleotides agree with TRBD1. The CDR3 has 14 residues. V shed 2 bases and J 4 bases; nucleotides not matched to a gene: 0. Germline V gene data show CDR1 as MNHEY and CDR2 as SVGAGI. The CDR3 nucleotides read TGTGCCAGCAGTTACGGGACAGGGAATCAGCCCCAGCATTTT. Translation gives CASSYGTGNQPQHF.

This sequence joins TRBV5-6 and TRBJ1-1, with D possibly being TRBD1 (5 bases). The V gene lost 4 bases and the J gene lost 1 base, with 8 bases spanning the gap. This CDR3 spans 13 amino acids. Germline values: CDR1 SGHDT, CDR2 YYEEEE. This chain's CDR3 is CASSPGQNTEAFF. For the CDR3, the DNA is TGTGCCAGCAGCCCCGGACAGAACACTGAAGCTTTCTTT.

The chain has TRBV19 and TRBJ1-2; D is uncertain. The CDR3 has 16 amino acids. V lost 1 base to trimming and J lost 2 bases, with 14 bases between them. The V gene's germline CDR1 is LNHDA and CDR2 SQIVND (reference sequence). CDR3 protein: CASSIVLGSGNYGYTF. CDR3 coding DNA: TGTGCCAGTAGTATAGTTCTTGGGTCGGGGAACTATGGCTACACCTTC. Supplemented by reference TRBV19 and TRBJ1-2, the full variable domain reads DGGITQSPKYLFRKEGQNVTLSCEQNLNHDAMYWYRQDPGQGLRLIYYSQIVNDFQKGDIAEGYSVSREKKESFPLTVTSAQKNPTAFYLCASSIVLGSGNYGYTFGSGTRLTVV.

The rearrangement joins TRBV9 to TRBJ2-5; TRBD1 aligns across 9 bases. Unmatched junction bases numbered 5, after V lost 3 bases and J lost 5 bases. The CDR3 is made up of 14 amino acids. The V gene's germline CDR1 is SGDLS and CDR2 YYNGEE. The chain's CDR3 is CASSAGQGPETQYF. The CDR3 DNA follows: TGTGCCAGCAGCGCGGGACAGGGTCCGGAGACCCAGTACTTC.

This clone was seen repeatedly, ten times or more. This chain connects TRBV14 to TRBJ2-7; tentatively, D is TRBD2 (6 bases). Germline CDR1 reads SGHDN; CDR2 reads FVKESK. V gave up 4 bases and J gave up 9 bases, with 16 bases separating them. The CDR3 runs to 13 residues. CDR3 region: CASSRGGLLTQYF. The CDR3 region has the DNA TGTGCCAGCAGCCGTGGGGGACTTCTAACGCAGTACTTC.

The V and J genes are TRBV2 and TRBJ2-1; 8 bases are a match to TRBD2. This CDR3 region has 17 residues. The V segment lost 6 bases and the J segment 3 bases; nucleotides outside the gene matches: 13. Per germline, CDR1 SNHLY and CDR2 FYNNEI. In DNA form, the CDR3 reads TGTGCCAGCAGGACCAGACTAGCGCCCCCCGTCTACAATGAGCAGTTCTTC. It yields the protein CASRTRLAPPVYNEQFF. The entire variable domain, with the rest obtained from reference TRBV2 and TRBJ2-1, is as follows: EPEVTQTPSHQVTQMGQEVILRCVPISNHLYFYWYRQILGQKVEFLVSFYNNEISEKSEIFDDQFSVERPDGSNFTLKIRSTKLEDSAMYFCASRTRLAPPVYNEQFFGPGTRLTVL.

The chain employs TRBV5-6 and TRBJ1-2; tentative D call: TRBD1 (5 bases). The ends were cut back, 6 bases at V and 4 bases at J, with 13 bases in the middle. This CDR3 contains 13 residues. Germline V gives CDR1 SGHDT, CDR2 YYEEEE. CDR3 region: CASTRRGLYGYTF. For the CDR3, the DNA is TGTGCCAGCACCCGGAGGGGACTCTATGGCTACACCTTC.

The CDR3 region has the DNA TGTGCCAGCAGCTTGGGGGCCGGGGACACGAGGGGCTACACCTTC. This gives the protein CASSLGAGDTRGYTF. This chain joins TRBV5-8 and TRBJ1-2; D is possibly TRBD1 (6 bases). V was shortened by 0 bases and J by 8 bases, with 17 bases between the two germline ends. The germline V gene has CDR1 SGHTS and CDR2 YDEGEE. The CDR3 length is 15 residues.

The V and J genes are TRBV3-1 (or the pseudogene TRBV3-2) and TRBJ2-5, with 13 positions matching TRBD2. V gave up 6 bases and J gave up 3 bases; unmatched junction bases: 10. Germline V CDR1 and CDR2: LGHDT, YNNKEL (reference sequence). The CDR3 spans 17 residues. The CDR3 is CASSPDKTSGGEETQYF. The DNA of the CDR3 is TGTGCCAGCAGTCCCGATAAAACTAGCGGGGGGGAAGAGACCCAGTACTTC.

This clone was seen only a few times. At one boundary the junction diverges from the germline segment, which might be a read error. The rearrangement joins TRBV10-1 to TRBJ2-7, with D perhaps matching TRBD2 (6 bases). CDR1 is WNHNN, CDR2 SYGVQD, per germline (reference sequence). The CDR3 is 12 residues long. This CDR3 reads CASSDVGTAQHF. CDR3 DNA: TGCGCCAGCAGTGATGTTGGGACTGCGCAACACTTC.

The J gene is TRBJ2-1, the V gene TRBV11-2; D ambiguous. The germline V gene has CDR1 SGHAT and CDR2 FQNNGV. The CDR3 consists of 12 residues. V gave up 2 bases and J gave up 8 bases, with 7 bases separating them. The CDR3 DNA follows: TGTGCCAGCAGCTTAACGAGCGATGAGCAGTTCTTC. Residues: CASSLTSDEQFF.

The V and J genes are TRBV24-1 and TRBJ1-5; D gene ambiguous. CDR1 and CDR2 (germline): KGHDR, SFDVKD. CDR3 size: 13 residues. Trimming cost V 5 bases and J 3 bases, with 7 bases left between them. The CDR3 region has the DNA TGTGCCACCAGTGCAGGCTTCAATCAGCCCCAGCATTTT. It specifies CATSAGFNQPQHF.